The 12 T cell receptor beta chains below come from one sample, sequenced in a study of monozygotic twins with inflammatory bowel disease. TCRdb reprocessed the 5' RACE reads, keeping one entry per CDR3 protein, no DNA. The sample holds approximately 400,000 distinct CDR3 sequences. The sample comprised blood. All receptors derive from a human donor with ulcerative colitis or Crohn's disease, or a healthy co-twin of an affected twin (not recorded which).

The chain joins TRBV5-1 to TRBJ2-7; the TCRdb call, TRBD2, lacks DNA for checking. The length of the CDR3 is 15 residues. Germline CDR1 SGHRS, CDR2 YFSETQ. CDR3 in amino acids: CASSLEGVAGVEQYF.

The chain combines TRBV12-3 or TRBV12-4 with TRBJ2-7. This CDR3 spans 13 amino acids. The CDR3 here is CASSFAGSYEQYF.

The chain joins TRBV4-2 to TRBJ2-5; TCRdb indicates TRBD2, and absent DNA this call remains unverified. Germline CDR1 reads LGHNA; CDR2 reads YNFKEQ. The CDR3 runs to 16 residues. CDR3 in amino acids: CASSQDGGGAGETQYF.

This sequence joins TRBV7-2 and TRBJ2-1; lacking DNA, the TRBD2 call made by TCRdb goes unchecked. The V gene's germline CDR1 is SGHTA and CDR2 FQGNSA. The CDR3 loop spans 15 amino acids. CDR3 amino acids: CASSLEPSGGVRQFF.

This chain uses TRBV19 with TRBJ1-2; absent DNA, TCRdb's TRBD1 call cannot be checked. The CDR3 is 14 amino acids. Germline lookup yields CDR1 LNHDA and CDR2 SQIVND (reference sequence). CDR3 residues: CASSIPDRNNGYTF.

The V gene is TRBV6-2 or TRBV6-3, the J gene TRBJ2-3; TCRdb names TRBD1, which stays unverified in the absence of DNA. The CDR3 consists of 14 residues. Germline V CDR1 and CDR2: MNHEY, SVGEGT. This chain's CDR3 is CASEGRGNPDTQYF.

This sequence joins TRBV9 and TRBJ2-7; TCRdb returns TRBD1, unconfirmable since there is no DNA. CDR1 is SGDLS, CDR2 YYNGEE, per germline. The CDR3 has 15 amino acids. The CDR3 sequence is CASSVRDGRNYEQYF.

The J gene is TRBJ1-6, the V gene TRBV4-3; with no DNA, the TCRdb D assignment of TRBD1 cannot be verified. Germline V lookup: CDR1 LGHNA, CDR2 YSLEER. The length of the CDR3 is 15 residues. CDR3 amino acids: CASSQGGQGNSPLHF.

The rearrangement links TRBV23-1 to TRBJ2-5; TCRdb returns TRBD1, unconfirmable since there is no DNA. TRBV23-1 is identified as an open reading frame with a role that is uncertain. The CDR3 has 16 residues. The CDR3 sequence: CASSHHIGGRQETQYF.

The V and J genes are TRBV14 and TRBJ2-1; no DNA is available, so the TRBD1 call from TCRdb remains unchecked. The CDR3 length is 16 residues. The germline V gene has CDR1 SGHDN and CDR2 FVKESK. This chain's CDR3 is CASSQDGARSYNEQFF.

The chain has TRBV15 and TRBJ2-1; lacking DNA, the TRBD1 call made by TCRdb goes unchecked. In germline, CDR1 is LNHNV, CDR2 YYDKDF (reference sequence). The CDR3 consists of 17 residues. This CDR3 reads CATSRDRARSALNEQFF.

This rearrangement joins TRBV20-1 to TRBJ2-5; the D gene TCRdb calls, TRBD2, cannot be checked with no DNA. The germline gives CDR1 DFQATT, CDR2 SNEGSKA (reference sequence). This CDR3 region has 16 residues. The CDR3 spells CSAIITSGGNQETQYF.